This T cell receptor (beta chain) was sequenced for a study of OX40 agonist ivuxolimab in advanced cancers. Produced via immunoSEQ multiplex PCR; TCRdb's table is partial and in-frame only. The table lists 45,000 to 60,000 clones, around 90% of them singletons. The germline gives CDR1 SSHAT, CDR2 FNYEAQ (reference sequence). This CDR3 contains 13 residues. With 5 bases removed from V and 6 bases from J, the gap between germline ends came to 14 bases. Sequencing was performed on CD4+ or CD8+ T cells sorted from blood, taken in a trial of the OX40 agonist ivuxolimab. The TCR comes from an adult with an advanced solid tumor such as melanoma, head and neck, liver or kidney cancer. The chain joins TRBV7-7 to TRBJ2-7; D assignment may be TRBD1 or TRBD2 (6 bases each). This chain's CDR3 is CASSPHWGAEQYF. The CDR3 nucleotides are TGTGCCAGCAGCCCTCATTGGGGGGCCGAGCAGTACTTC.